Sequencing of this T cell receptor beta chain was carried out in a study of T cells in Graves' hyperthyroidism and ophthalmopathy. The study's findings and limits: Classification by a 13 V-J model distinguished ophthalmopathy from stable hyperthyroidism.

From RNA transcripts, TCR beta CDR3 regions were amplified. Primed by the HTBI set, a first-round RT-PCR was run on the TCR CDR3. TCRdb fed the multiplex PCR reads into MiXCR, producing one record per CDR3 protein. The sample gives some 600,000 distinct CDR3 sequences, 14% of which show up once; approximately 5.7% is in the top ten. This clonotype appeared many times. Its antigen is undetermined. The study enrolled patients aged 18 to 65 with newly diagnosed hyperthyroidism of under 2 months' duration. Exclusion followed for patients with uncontrolled infection, other autoimmune disease, pregnancy or lactation. The sample taken for sequencing was blood. The sequence came from a woman aged 25 to 39 with Graves' hyperthyroidism that later progressed to Graves' ophthalmopathy.

Written as DNA, the CDR3 is TGTGCCACCGAGGGCGGGAGGGAGAACGAGCAGTACTTC. Translated: CATEGGRENEQYF. This chain connects TRBV24-1 to TRBJ2-7; 9 bases fit TRBD2. Per the germline V gene, CDR1 is KGHDR and CDR2 is SFDVKD. The V and J ends lost 9 bases and 5 bases, in that order; junction bases with no gene match: 7. The CDR3 totals 13 residues.